These 26 T cell receptor beta chains share one sample of origin, sequenced in a study of blood T cell repertoires in COVID-19. The table came from immunoSEQ multiplex PCR; TCRdb's copy has only in-frame clones and leaves some out. The sample contains more than 140,000 clones, 85% to 90% of which appear only once. Material: peripheral blood. Receptors originate from a woman in her fifties or sixties with acute or convalescent COVID-19.

The chain employs TRBV3-1 (or the pseudogene TRBV3-2) and TRBJ1-2; 9 bases map to TRBD1. Germline V gene sequence: CDR1 LGHDT, CDR2 YNNKEL (reference sequence). The CDR3 has 14 amino acids. Germline trimming cut 5 bases from V and 3 bases from J; bases unmatched to any gene: 4. CDR3 loop: CASSSGQGYYGYTF. CDR3 coding DNA: TGTGCCAGCAGCAGCGGACAGGGGTACTATGGCTACACCTTC.

The V call is TRBV14, the J call TRBJ2-1, with D possibly matching TRBD2 (5 bases). The CDR3 covers 15 residues. The V and J ends lost 1 base and 0 bases respectively, with 7 bases between them. CDR1 SGHDN and CDR2 FVKESK come from the germline V gene. CDR3 residues: CASSQGTFSYNEQFF. For the CDR3, the DNA is TGTGCCAGCAGCCAAGGGACTTTCTCCTACAATGAGCAGTTCTTC.

The chain is built from TRBV19 and TRBJ2-5; possibly TRBD1 for D (6 bases). Germline V gene lookup returns CDR1 LNHDA and CDR2 SQIVND (reference sequence). The CDR3 extends over 13 amino acids. With 6 bases removed from V and 11 bases from J, the gap between germline ends came to 19 bases. The CDR3 sequence: CASSNAAWGRQYF. CDR3 in DNA: TGTGCCAGTAGCAACGCCGCCTGGGGGCGACAGTACTTC.

The chain is built from TRBV28 and TRBJ1-4, with a tentative D call TRBD1 (5 bases). CDR1 is MDHEN, CDR2 SYDVKM, per germline. The CDR3 is 15 amino acids. Trimming cost V 6 bases and J 12 bases, with 23 bases left between them. The CDR3 coding sequence is TGTGCCAGCAGGCCGATGGACACCTCTATGACGGAACTGTTTTTT. Residues: CASRPMDTSMTELFF.

There are a few counts of this clone. The rearrangement uses TRBV7-2 and TRBJ1-6; D is undetermined. This CDR3 spans 14 amino acids. V shed 3 bases and J shed 4 bases, with 7 bases lying between them. The germline V gene encodes CDR1 SGHTA and CDR2 FQGNSA. The CDR3 region has the DNA TGTGCCAGCAGCTTGGGAGGGTATAATTCACCCCTCCACTTT. Its protein is CASSLGGYNSPLHF.

The chain carries TRBV12-3 or TRBV12-4 and TRBJ2-7; 7 bases line up with TRBD1. With V trimmed by 6 bases and J by 1 base, 3 bases remained unmatched. The CDR3 totals 13 residues. The CDR3 sequence is CASRDRISYEQYF. The CDR3 bases are TGTGCCAGCAGGGACAGGATATCCTACGAGCAGTACTTC.

The rearrangement links TRBV28 to TRBJ1-2, with a weak D call TRBD1 (5 bases). Trimming shortened V by 3 bases and J by 5 bases, and 16 bases separated the two germline ends. The germline CDR1 and CDR2 sequences are MDHEN and SYDVKM. The CDR3 contains 15 residues. CDR3 amino acids: CASSFRTRERYGYTF. DNA for the CDR3: TGTGCCAGCAGTTTTAGGACCAGGGAAAGGTATGGCTACACCTTC.

This sequence joins TRBV5-1 and TRBJ1-6; a weak D match, TRBD1 (5 bases). The V gene lost 2 bases and the J gene lost 7 bases, with 10 bases spanning the gap. Germline values: CDR1 SGHRS, CDR2 YFSETQ. The CDR3 is 14 amino acids. The DNA of the CDR3 is TGCGCCAGCAGCTTAGCAGGGATGAATTCACCCCTCCACTTT. As protein: CASSLAGMNSPLHF.

The rearrangement joins TRBV14 to TRBJ2-5; 8 nucleotides match TRBD1. Germline trimming cut 0 bases from V and 1 base from J; bases unmatched to any gene: 7. Germline V gene data show CDR1 as SGHDN and CDR2 as FVKESK. The CDR3 has 17 residues. CDR3 sequence: CASSQDIWDRTQETQYF. DNA of the CDR3: TGTGCCAGCAGCCAAGATATTTGGGACAGGACCCAAGAGACCCAGTACTTC.

This clone has only a few counts. J is TRBJ2-6 and V is TRBV19; 9 bases fit TRBD1. Germline V CDR1 and CDR2: LNHDA, SQIVND (reference sequence). Trimming took 6 bases from V and 0 from J; bases not matched to a gene: 9. The CDR3 sequence is 18 residues long. As DNA, the CDR3 is TGTGCCAGTAGCCCTCCGGGACAGGGACACTCTGGGGCCAACGTCCTGACTTTC. Translating it yields CASSPPGQGHSGANVLTF.

The rearrangement joins TRBV7-8 to TRBJ1-1; 7 bases match TRBD1. V was pared by 3 bases and J by 3 bases, with 13 bases of the junction left unmatched. This CDR3 has 17 residues. Germline V gene sequence: CDR1 SGHVS, CDR2 FQNEAQ. In DNA, the CDR3 is TGTGCCAGCAGCTTTCGCGGGCGGTGGGACAGTGACACTGAAGCTTTCTTT. Its translation is CASSFRGRWDSDTEAFF.

The chain employs TRBV12-3 or TRBV12-4 and TRBJ1-3; D remains unclear. This CDR3 has 13 amino acids. V lost 0 bases to trimming and J lost 3 bases, with 3 bases between them. The CDR3, as DNA: TGTGCCAGCAGTTTAGCCGGTGGAAACACCATATATTTT. Translating gives CASSLAGGNTIYF.

There are a few counts of this clone. The J gene is TRBJ1-6, the V gene TRBV3-1 (or the pseudogene TRBV3-2); the D is unclear. V lost 1 base and J lost 1, with 11 bases in between. Germline V gene data show CDR1 as LGHDT and CDR2 as YNNKEL (reference sequence). There are 17 residues in the CDR3. For the CDR3, the DNA is TGTGCCAGCAGCCAAGTATCCGGAGGGTCCTATAATTCACCCCTCCACTTT. This encodes CASSQVSGGSYNSPLHF.

V usage is TRBV7-9 and J usage is TRBJ2-5, with TRBD1 as a possible D gene (5 bases). This CDR3 region has 13 residues. Germline V gene sequence: CDR1 SEHNR, CDR2 FQNEAQ (reference sequence). Trimming left V 1 base short and J 4 bases short, with 7 bases between. The CDR3: CASSLDRIETQYF. The CDR3 region has the DNA TGTGCCAGCAGCTTAGACAGGATAGAGACCCAGTACTTC.

The chain is built from TRBV19 and TRBJ2-7; D is perhaps TRBD2 (5 bases). The germline V gene encodes CDR1 LNHDA and CDR2 SQIVND (reference sequence). Between the trimmed V and J ends, which lost 8 bases and 4 bases, there was a span of 24 bases. The CDR3 is made up of 16 amino acids. The DNA for the CDR3 is TGTGCCAGTGGGGAGACATCCACTATTGCTGAATACGAGCAGTACTTC. Residues: CASGETSTIAEYEQYF.

The genes are TRBV3-1 (or the pseudogene TRBV3-2) and TRBJ2-7, with 12 positions matching TRBD2. The CDR3 spans 17 residues. The V gene end was trimmed by 1 base and the J gene end by 3 bases; junction bases not matched to a gene: 7. The germline gives CDR1 LGHDT, CDR2 YNNKEL (reference sequence). The CDR3: CASSQGSSGGADYEQYF. The DNA for the CDR3 is TGTGCCAGCAGCCAAGGGTCTAGCGGGGGGGCCGACTACGAGCAGTACTTC.

The genes are TRBV5-1 and TRBJ2-7; D is perhaps TRBD1 (6 bases). This CDR3 contains 14 residues. In germline, CDR1 is SGHRS, CDR2 YFSETQ. V gave up 0 bases and J gave up 7 bases, with 14 bases separating them. This CDR3 reads CASSLAGQKGEQYF. DNA for the CDR3: TGCGCCAGCAGCTTGGCCGGACAGAAAGGAGAGCAGTACTTC.

The DNA of the CDR3 is TGTGCCAGCAGCTTGGAAGGGAGCTCCTACGAGCAGTACTTC. As protein: CASSLEGSSYEQYF. The V call is TRBV5-5, the J call TRBJ2-7; D is perhaps TRBD2 (5 bases). V was trimmed by 0 bases and J by 0 bases, leaving 7 bases between them. Germline V gene data show CDR1 as SGHKS and CDR2 as YYEKEE (reference sequence). The CDR3 totals 14 residues. The variable domain in full, completed from reference TRBV5-5 and TRBJ2-7, reads DAGVTQSPTHLIKTRGQQVTLRCSPISGHKSVSWYQQVLGQGPQFIFQYYEKEERGRGNFPDRFSARQFPNYSSELNVNALLLGDSALYLCASSLEGSSYEQYFGPGTRLTVT.

The chain is built from TRBV5-5 and TRBJ2-7, with D possibly being TRBD2 (8 bases). CDR1 and CDR2 (germline): SGHKS, YYEKEE (reference sequence). CDR3 size: 14 residues. Trimming left V 4 bases short and J 5 bases short, with 16 bases between. Here the CDR3 DNA reads TGTGCCAGCAGCCGGGAGGGGGCGTACCACGAGCAGTACTTC. Translated: CASSREGAYHEQYF.

J is TRBJ2-5 and V is TRBV12-5, with 11 bases matching TRBD1. Trimming cost V 6 bases and J 8 bases; bases outside gene matches: 5. The CDR3 is 13 amino acids. From germline, CDR1 is LGHNT and CDR2 FRNRAP. The CDR3 loop is CASGPGQGVTQYF. In nucleotides, the CDR3 is TGTGCTAGTGGGCCGGGACAGGGGGTCACCCAGTACTTC.

The J gene is TRBJ1-2, the V gene TRBV5-5; 8 bases line up with TRBD1. Losses at the gene ends were 0 bases for V and 4 bases for J; bases not matched to a gene: 8. CDR1 and CDR2 (germline): SGHKS, YYEKEE (reference sequence). The CDR3 length is 16 residues. Here the CDR3 reads CASSLGDRDRPYGYTF. CDR3 nucleotide sequence: TGTGCCAGCAGCTTGGGAGACAGGGACAGGCCCTATGGCTACACCTTC.

The chain uses TRBV5-4 and TRBJ1-1; 9 bases line up with TRBD1. CDR1 is SGHNT and CDR2 is YYREEE in the germline V gene (reference sequence). V shed 4 bases and J 3 bases; nucleotides not matched to a gene: 13. The CDR3 consists of 17 residues. The CDR3 spells CASSPAPGQGYDTEAFF. CDR3 nucleotides: TGTGCCAGCAGCCCAGCTCCGGGACAGGGATACGACACTGAAGCTTTCTTT.

The chain combines TRBV11-3 with TRBJ2-6; the D is unclear. Germline assignment: CDR1 SGHNT and CDR2 YENEEA. Trimming stripped 3 bases from V and 0 bases from J, with 15 bases between. The CDR3 has 18 residues. The CDR3 protein is CASSFLGSRSSGANVLTF. In nucleotides, the CDR3 is TGTGCCAGCAGCTTTTTAGGTTCGAGGAGCTCTGGGGCCAACGTCCTGACTTTC.

The CDR3 spells CASSTSGTGPQETQYF. CDR3 bases: TGTGCCAGCAGCACGTCCGGGACAGGGCCACAAGAGACCCAGTACTTC. The chain employs TRBV7-9 and TRBJ2-5; 9 nucleotides match TRBD1. Germline lookup yields CDR1 SEHNR and CDR2 FQNEAQ (reference sequence). The CDR3 has 16 amino acids. J was trimmed by 2 bases and V by 5 bases; bases with no gene match: 9.

This clone appeared once. V usage is TRBV10-3 and J usage is TRBJ2-2; a weak D match, TRBD2 (6 bases). The CDR3 totals 16 residues. CDR1 and CDR2 from the germline V gene are ENHRY and SYGVKD. V lost 0 bases to trimming and J lost 1 base, with 9 bases between them. The CDR3 sequence is CAISESGGRNTGELFF. CDR3 nucleotide sequence: TGTGCCATCAGTGAGTCCGGGGGACGGAACACCGGGGAGCTGTTTTTT.

This chain links TRBV11-2 with TRBJ1-6; a possible D gene is TRBD1 (6 bases). Germline CDR1 reads SGHAT; CDR2 reads FQNNGV. This CDR3 comprises 16 residues. Trimming shortened V by 3 bases and J by 2 bases, and 11 bases separated the two germline ends. The CDR3 loop is CASSLYQGTYNSPLHF. The CDR3 region has the DNA TGTGCCAGCAGCTTGTACCAGGGGACCTATAATTCACCCCTCCACTTT.